The present TCR beta chain was sequenced within a study of PD-1 blockade in classical Hodgkin lymphoma (TCRdb year 2020). Study-level background: Nivolumab dosing was 3 mg/kg intravenously every 2 weeks, continuing until either disease progression or unacceptable toxicity. The study used TCR beta sequencing and CyTOF to define a peripheral blood immune signature of response to PD-1 blockade in classical Hodgkin lymphoma.

The Qiagen DNeasy kit was used to extract genomic DNA both from unsorted PBMCs and from the negatively selected CD4+ and CD8+ fractions. TCR beta CDR3 regions were subjected to amplification by immunoSEQ multiplex PCR with primers that anneal to V and J segments. A synthetic immune receptor repertoire was used to minimize amplification bias, and any residual bias was removed computationally once sequencing was done. The authors' analysis ran thus. Repertoire diversity was quantified as the Shannon entropy index using custom Python scripts. Unsorted, CD4+ and CD8+ repertoires were examined separately, except in combined analyses, for which CD4+ and CD8+ sequences were merged in silico. A clone counted as expanded when the clone's frequency after treatment rose at least 2-fold relative to C1D1, and clones undetected at baseline were given a pseudocount of 0.5. Singleton clones were defined as clones with 0 or 1 copy at C1D1, and non-singleton clones were defined as clones with 2 or more copies. Clones expanded in unsorted samples were annotated as CD4+, CD8+ or unknown by matching protein sequences in sorted samples from the same patient. Wilcoxon tests on paired samples were used to test diversity changes from C1D1 to C4D1. TCRdb limited this immuneACCESS table to in-frame rearrangements with V and J called. A share of clones is missing; checked studies link under half to unresolved V genes, and the rest is unexplained. V and J calls and clone size are as listed in that table; D and trimming were resolved from the DNA. This sample gives about 97,000 clones in total; 75% to 90% of them show up just once. The top ten hold 9.5% to 15% of the sample.

Turning to this clone: No cognate antigen has been identified for it. Base qualities were left out, and no much larger clone turns up one base away.

Overall study results and their limits: The study was restricted to a single clinical trial cohort, and the causes of repertoire differences, possibly disease activity or prior therapy, were left undefined. A significant rise by C4D1 was seen in CD4+ but not CD8+ TCR diversity (p=0.0027 vs p=0.16), with the rise being most apparent in complete responders (p=0.02). Baseline diversity similar to that of newly diagnosed patients was observed in trial patients achieving complete response, whereas significantly lower diversity was observed in partial responders and progressors. Baseline TCR diversity was reported as lower in newly diagnosed patients than in healthy donors, and lower still in relapsed/refractory patients. Patients starting nivolumab less than 1 year after ASCT had lower diversity and were excluded from later analyses to avoid confounding by immune reconstitution.

CDR1 and CDR2 are read off the germline V gene as MNHEY and SVGAGI. From the cysteine through the phenylalanine, the CDR3 covers 15 amino acids. The DNA shown is the 45-base CDR3, in frame from base 1. The germline V and J ends show losses of 6 bases and 6 bases respectively, and no gene match explains 6 bases of the junction. The sample's time point label is to be understood as: cycle 1 day 1 (C1D1), immediately before nivolumab initiation. Every trial patient had relapsed following autologous stem cell transplantation, and prior brentuximab vedotin exposure was what differed among cohorts A, B and C. A total of more than 55 patients with relapsed/refractory classical Hodgkin lymphoma made up the trial cohort, and each patient's best overall response was complete response, partial response or progressive disease. Single-agent nivolumab was administered to trial patients in the multi-cohort phase II CheckMate 205 trial. Best overall response was determined by an independent review committee according to the 2007 International Working Group response criteria. Trial PBMCs were obtained immediately prior to nivolumab initiation (C1D1) and on therapy at cycle 2 day 1 and cycle 4 day 1. Peripheral blood was collected in 8 mL Vacutainer Cell Preparation Tubes, from which PBMCs were isolated by centrifugation and then cryopreserved.

Recombination linked TRBV6-5 to TRBJ1-6, and 9 junctional nucleotides match TRBD1. The source material was peripheral blood mononuclear cells (PBMCs), sampled at baseline. The source is a human donor with classical Hodgkin lymphoma. The CDR3 region has the sequence CASSNIQGANSPLHF. The nucleotide sequence is TGTGCCAGCAGCAATATACAGGGGGCTAATTCACCCCTCCACTTT.